Each of the 17 T cell receptor beta chains below was sequenced from the same sample in a study of blood T cell repertoires in COVID-19. The data were produced by immunoSEQ multiplex PCR, yet TCRdb's version contains in-frame clones alone and is incomplete. The sample gives approximately 180,000 clones, almost 80% of which show up once; approximately 26% is in the top ten. Sample: peripheral blood. These receptors were collected from a woman between 65 and 79 years old with acute or convalescent COVID-19.

The chain employs TRBV4-1 and TRBJ2-7; D is possibly TRBD1 (6 bases). The CDR3 runs to 15 residues. With 4 bases removed from V and 6 bases from J, the gap between germline ends came to 19 bases. CDR1 and CDR2 from the germline V gene are MGHRA and YSYEKL. For the CDR3, the DNA is TGCGCCAGCAGCCTCAACGAGGGGGTTAGGGGCGAGCAGTACTTC. Translated, it gives CASSLNEGVRGEQYF.

This clone was seen a single time. The chain employs TRBV2 and TRBJ2-7; perhaps TRBD2 as D (6 bases). The CDR3 totals 17 residues. Germline loops: CDR1 SNHLY, CDR2 FYNNEI. Trimming removed 3 bases from V and 4 bases from J, with 22 bases in between. The CDR3 nucleotides are TGTGCCAGCAGTGATCCCAAAGGCGGGACCTATATTTACGAGCAGTACTTC. Amino acid sequence: CASSDPKGGTYIYEQYF.

CDR3 sequence (DNA): TGCGCCAGCAGCCTACGGAGTTTGAACACTGAAGCTTTCTTT. Translated: CASSLRSLNTEAFF. This rearrangement joins TRBV5-1 to TRBJ1-1; D remains unclear. V shed 4 bases and J shed 0 bases, with 10 bases lying between them. Germline values: CDR1 SGHRS, CDR2 YFSETQ. This CDR3 is 14 amino acids long.

The V gene is TRBV6-5, the J gene TRBJ1-6; 7 bases fit TRBD1. V was clipped by 5 bases and J by 6 bases; unmatched bases: 4. CDR1 and CDR2 from the germline V gene are MNHEY and SVGAGI. This CDR3 has 14 residues. The CDR3 reads CASSPDRINSPLHF. CDR3 in DNA: TGTGCCAGCAGTCCGGACAGGATTAATTCACCCCTCCACTTT.

This sequence joins TRBV10-2 and TRBJ1-6; D not certain. This CDR3 is 13 amino acids long. The V end was cut by 2 bases, the J end by 7 bases, with 6 bases between. From germline, CDR1 is WSHSY and CDR2 SAAADI. CDR3 nucleotide sequence: TGCGCCAGCAGTGAGATTGAGAATTCACCCCTCCACTTT. Translating gives CASSEIENSPLHF.

CDR3 region: CASSIKTGTQETQYF. The CDR3 DNA reads as TGTGCCAGTAGTATTAAGACAGGCACCCAAGAGACCCAGTACTTC. The chain links TRBV19 to TRBJ2-5, with D tentatively TRBD1 (6 bases). The germline V gene encodes CDR1 LNHDA and CDR2 SQIVND (reference sequence). The CDR3 contains 15 residues. Trimming pared 3 bases from V and 1 base from J, leaving 12 bases between.

CDR3 loop: CSVSAGVDTGELFF. The CDR3 DNA is TGCAGCGTCTCCGCGGGAGTCGACACCGGGGAGCTGTTTTTT. The chain joins TRBV29-1 to TRBJ2-2, with 7 bases aligning to TRBD2. The junction had 7 bases not matched to a gene; V was cut back by 6 bases and J by 3 bases. There are 14 residues in the CDR3. Germline CDR1 and CDR2: SQVTM and ANQGSEA.

The sample holds a few counts of this clone. The chain joins TRBV27 to TRBJ2-2, with 10 bases matching TRBD1. The junction had 13 bases not matched to a gene; V was cut back by 6 bases and J by 6 bases. CDR1 MNHEY and CDR2 SMNVEV come from the germline V gene (reference sequence). The CDR3 extends over 17 amino acids. This CDR3 is CASRSGTGELWAGELFF. CDR3 DNA sequence: TGTGCCAGCAGATCCGGGACAGGGGAGTTATGGGCCGGGGAGCTGTTTTTT.

The J gene is TRBJ2-1, the V gene TRBV5-1, with TRBD2 matching 14 bases. Trimming at V came to 4 bases and at J to 0 bases, leaving 15 bases not matched to a gene. Germline-derived CDR1 and CDR2 are SGHRS and YFSETQ. The CDR3 contains 21 residues. CDR3 nucleotide sequence: TGCGCCAGCAGCACGAGAAAAGGACTAGCGGGAGGCCGGAGCTCCTACAATGAGCAGTTCTTC. Protein: CASSTRKGLAGGRSSYNEQFF.

The chain links TRBV7-2 to TRBJ2-1; D uncertain. CDR3 length: 16 residues. Germline CDR1 and CDR2: SGHTA and FQGNSA. Trimming cost V 2 bases and J 7 bases, with 18 bases left between them. In DNA form, the CDR3 reads TGTGCCAGCAGCTTACTAAACTTGGGCCCGCTTAATGAGCAGTTCTTC. Protein sequence: CASSLLNLGPLNEQFF. The variable domain in full, completed from reference TRBV7-2 and TRBJ2-1, reads GAGVSQSPSNKVTEKGKDVELRCDPISGHTALYWYRQSLGQGLEFLIYFQGNSAPDKSGLPSDRFSAERTGGSVSTLTIQRTQQEDSAVYLCASSLLNLGPLNEQFFGPGTRLTVL.

The CDR3 reads CASSFTGGGNQPQHF. The DNA for the CDR3 is TGTGCCAGCAGCTTCACAGGGGGCGGGAATCAGCCCCAGCATTTT. The chain joins TRBV7-2 to TRBJ1-5, with 9 bases aligning to TRBD1. The V segment lost 3 bases and the J segment 4 bases; nucleotides outside the gene matches: 4. Germline assignment: CDR1 SGHTA and CDR2 FQGNSA. The CDR3 is made up of 15 amino acids.

Remarks on this clone: Within the sample, other DNA sequences also encode this same CDR3. The chain recombines TRBV15 with TRBJ1-6, with a weak D call TRBD1 (6 bases). Per the germline V gene, CDR1 is LNHNV and CDR2 is YYDKDF (reference sequence). V dropped 3 bases and J dropped 10 bases, with 16 bases sitting between them. This CDR3 has 15 residues. DNA for the CDR3: TGTGCCACCAGCAGGGCTGGGCAGGGGAACTCACCCCTCCACTTT. This gives the protein CATSRAGQGNSPLHF.

CDR3 residues: CSVEKTQGATEAFF. The CDR3 bases are TGCAGCGTTGAAAAAACTCAGGGGGCGACTGAAGCTTTCTTT. V is TRBV29-1 and J is TRBJ1-1; 8 bases line up with TRBD1. The CDR3 is 14 residues long. Germline V gives CDR1 SQVTM, CDR2 ANQGSEA. V lost 2 bases to trimming and J lost 5 bases; unmatched junction nucleotides: 7.

The rearrangement joins TRBV7-2 to TRBJ2-1; D uncertain. This CDR3 has 15 amino acids. Trimming took off 6 bases at V and 1 base at J, with 13 bases between the two ends. In germline, CDR1 is SGHTA, CDR2 FQGNSA. The CDR3 sequence is CASRDWRGSYNEQFF. CDR3 bases: TGTGCCAGCAGAGACTGGAGAGGATCCTACAATGAGCAGTTCTTC.

This sequence joins TRBV2 and TRBJ2-2; D remains unclear. CDR1 SNHLY and CDR2 FYNNEI come from the germline V gene. V shed 6 bases and J shed 6 bases, with 11 bases lying between them. The CDR3 has 13 amino acids. The DNA for the CDR3 is TGTGCCAGCAGGAGGAGTTCACCCGGGGAGCTGTTTTTT. It encodes CASRRSSPGELFF.

The chain has TRBV30 and TRBJ1-5; a possible D gene is TRBD1 (5 bases). Germline-derived CDR1 and CDR2 are GTSNPN and SVGIG (reference sequence). The CDR3 spans 13 residues. Trimming pared 6 bases from V and 7 bases from J, leaving 16 bases between. The CDR3 region is CACTLGGGQPQHF. The CDR3 DNA follows: TGTGCCTGTACCCTCGGGGGAGGACAGCCCCAGCATTTT.

The chain recombines TRBV29-1 with TRBJ2-1; D is ambiguous. The CDR3 totals 13 residues. Per the germline V gene, CDR1 is SQVTM and CDR2 is ANQGSEA. Trimming removed 5 bases from V and 2 bases from J, with 10 bases in between. The CDR3 DNA reads TGCAGCGTTTTTACTGTGACCTACAATGAGCAGTTCTTC. It encodes CSVFTVTYNEQFF.